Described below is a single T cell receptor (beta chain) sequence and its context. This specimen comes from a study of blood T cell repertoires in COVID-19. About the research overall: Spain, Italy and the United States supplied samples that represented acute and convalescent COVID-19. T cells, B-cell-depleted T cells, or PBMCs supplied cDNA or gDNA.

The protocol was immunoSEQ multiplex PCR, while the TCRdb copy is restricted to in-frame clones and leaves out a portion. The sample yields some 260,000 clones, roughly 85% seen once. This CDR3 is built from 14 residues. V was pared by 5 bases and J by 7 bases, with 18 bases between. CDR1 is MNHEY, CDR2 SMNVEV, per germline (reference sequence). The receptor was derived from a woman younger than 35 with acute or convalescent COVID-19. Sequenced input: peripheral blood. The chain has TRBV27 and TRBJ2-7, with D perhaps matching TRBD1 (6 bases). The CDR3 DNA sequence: TGTGCCAGCAGTCAAAAAACCGGGACACGGGAGCAGTACTTC. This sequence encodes CASSQKTGTREQYF.